The clone carrying this T cell receptor beta chain appeared a single time. Germline values: CDR1 MNHNY, CDR2 SVGAGI (reference sequence). V gave up 9 bases and J gave up 0 bases, with 17 bases separating them. The CDR3 totals 15 residues. The entry originates in a study of blood T cell repertoires in COVID-19. In the original workflow: Using reference gene primer amplification, nucleated cell counts were estimated. Sequencing used immunoSEQ multiplex PCR; TCRdb keeps in-frame clones, though not all of them. V, J and clone size reflect that table, while D and trimming were determined from the DNA. The table shows more than 45,000 clones, with around 90% occurring only once.

This TCR came from a man between 65 and 80 years old with active COVID-19. V usage is TRBV6-6 and J usage is TRBJ1-2, with D tentatively TRBD1 (5 bases). The source material was peripheral blood. CDR3 residues: CASLRGTRSNYGYTF. In DNA, the CDR3 is TGTGCCAGTTTAAGAGGGACTCGATCTAACTATGGCTACACCTTC.